The 11 T cell receptor beta chains below all came from one sample that was sequenced in a study of blood T cells in healthy people across ages. A second PCR of 7 to 11 cycles used a sample-barcoded 5' primer and a J-beta primer mix. TCRdb called the 5' RACE reads again in MiXCR, with one record for every CDR3 protein. The table shows 1,100,000 or so distinct CDR3 sequences, with 40% to 45% occurring only once. The sample was blood. The origin of the receptors is a woman aged 60-75 years in good health.

This clonotype was seen a few times. This sequence joins TRBV9 and TRBJ2-1, with D perhaps TRBD2 (6 bases). Germline values: CDR1 SGDLS, CDR2 YYNGEE. CDR3 length equals 15 residues. V was trimmed by 0 bases and J by 2 bases, leaving 9 bases between them. The CDR3 sequence is CASSVEGLTYNEQFF. The DNA of the CDR3 is TGTGCCAGCAGCGTAGAGGGACTTACCTACAATGAGCAGTTCTTC.

V usage is TRBV5-1 and J usage is TRBJ1-5; D is possibly TRBD1 (5 bases). Germline V CDR1 and CDR2: SGHRS, YFSETQ. This CDR3 contains 13 residues. V lost 5 bases, J lost 6 bases, and 12 bases lay in between. DNA for the CDR3: TGCGCCAGCAGACGACAGCTAGGTCAGCCCCAGCATTTT. The encoded protein is CASRRQLGQPQHF.

V gene TRBV12-3 or TRBV12-4 combines with J gene TRBJ2-1, with 15 positions matching TRBD2. There are 15 residues in the CDR3. Trimming took 6 bases from V and 6 from J; bases not matched to a gene: 3. This CDR3 is CASSGLAGGVNEQFF. The CDR3 DNA reads as TGTGCCAGCAGCGGACTAGCGGGAGGGGTCAATGAGCAGTTCTTC.

The chain combines TRBV27 with TRBJ1-1, with D possibly being TRBD1 (6 bases). Germline-derived CDR1 and CDR2 are MNHEY and SMNVEV (reference sequence). CDR3 length equals 15 residues. Trimming stripped 7 bases from V and 4 bases from J, with 19 bases between. CDR3 residues: CASKGRSGGLTEAFF. The CDR3 DNA reads TGTGCCAGCAAGGGGAGGTCTGGGGGGCTCACTGAAGCTTTCTTT.

This clonotype was seen at least ten times. The chain recombines TRBV4-2 with TRBJ2-5, with D unclear. Looked up from germline, CDR1 is LGHNA and CDR2 is YNFKEQ. V was cut by 0 bases and J by 4 bases, with 9 bases left in between. There are 14 residues in the CDR3. CDR3 coding DNA: TGTGCCAGCAGCCAAGACAGTAGCCGAGAGACCCAGTACTTC. Translated: CASSQDSSRETQYF.

To note about this clonotype: This likely comes from a read error, as the CDR3 has no conserved phenylalanine or tryptophan at its end. The chain employs TRBV10-1 and TRBJ2-5; 14 nucleotides line up with TRBD2. Germline values: CDR1 WNHNN, CDR2 SYGVQD (reference sequence). There are 20 residues in the CDR3. V dropped 9 bases and J dropped 3; count of bases not matched to a gene: 21. CDR3 sequence: CARPKGTSGSLGPIEETQYL. In DNA form, the CDR3 reads TGCGCCAGGCCTAAAGGGACTAGCGGGAGTCTGGGACCGATCGAAGAGACCCAGTACTTA.

The table lists this clonotype with a few counts. This chain uses TRBV20-1 with TRBJ1-2; 8 positions agree with TRBD1. Per the germline V gene, CDR1 is DFQATT and CDR2 is SNEGSKA (reference sequence). CDR3 length: 14 amino acids. V was pared by 2 bases and J by 5 bases, with 7 bases of the junction left unmatched. The chain's CDR3 is CSARRTGWTYGYTF. DNA of the CDR3: TGCAGTGCTAGAAGGACAGGGTGGACATATGGCTACACCTTC.

The rearrangement uses TRBV6-2 or TRBV6-3 and TRBJ2-7, with 10 bases matching TRBD1. Germline lookup yields CDR1 MNHEY and CDR2 SVGEGT. The CDR3 has 15 amino acids. V was clipped by 7 bases and J by 1 base; unmatched bases: 7. The CDR3 nucleotides are TGTGCCAGCACCGTGGGACAGGGGACTTCCTACGAGCAGTACTTC. Its translation: CASTVGQGTSYEQYF.

The J gene is TRBJ2-1, the V gene TRBV5-1, with 14 bases identical to TRBD2. The J call may be wrong; the DNA end is better matched by TRBJ2-7. From germline, CDR1 is SGHRS and CDR2 YFSETQ. The CDR3 consists of 15 residues. CDR3 DNA: TGCGCCAGCAGCTTGTGGACTAGCGGGAGGAACGAGCAGTACTTC. Translating gives CASSLWTSGRNEQYF.

There are a few counts of this clonotype. The rearrangement uses TRBV28 and TRBJ2-5; D is possibly TRBD1 (5 bases). V was shortened by 6 bases and J by 1 base, with 9 bases between the two germline ends. Germline loops: CDR1 MDHEN, CDR2 SYDVKM. The CDR3 extends over 13 amino acids. CDR3 in amino acids: CASSWGSQETQYF. The CDR3 DNA follows: TGTGCCAGCAGCTGGGGCAGCCAAGAGACCCAGTACTTC. The variable domain in full, with the rest retrieved from reference TRBV28 and TRBJ2-5, is DVKVTQSSRYLVKRTGEKVFLECVQDMDHENMFWYRQDPGLGLRLIYFSYDVKMKEKGDIPEGYSVSREKKERFSLILESASTNQTSMYLCASSWGSQETQYFGPGTRLLVL.

This clonotype was seen a single time. The V call is TRBV2, the J call TRBJ2-1; 8 nucleotides match TRBD1. The CDR3 contains 15 residues. V gave up 2 bases and J gave up 9 bases; unmatched junction bases: 9. Germline V gene lookup returns CDR1 SNHLY and CDR2 FYNNEI. The DNA of the CDR3 is TGTGCCAGCAGTGAAACGCAGGGGGCGCTTGGTGAGCAGTTCTTC. Translated, it gives CASSETQGALGEQFF. The complete variable domain, with remaining parts taken from reference TRBV2 and TRBJ2-1, reads EPEVTQTPSHQVTQMGQEVILRCVPISNHLYFYWYRQILGQKVEFLVSFYNNEISEKSEIFDDQFSVERPDGSNFTLKIRSTKLEDSAMYFCASSETQGALGEQFFGPGTRLTVL.